The clone carrying this T cell receptor beta chain was counted only a few times. Its antigen is not known. This entry belongs to a study of blood T cells in healthy people across ages. Alongside a J-beta primer mix, a sample-barcoded 5' primer served in a second PCR lasting roughly 6 to 11 cycles. Every cDNA molecule carried a tag from a template-switch adaptor bearing 12 random nucleotides. Per-sample output comprised a minimum of 2.5 million paired-end reads containing CDR3. TCRdb re-called the 5' RACE reads with MiXCR, one entry per CDR3 protein. The sample lists hundreds of thousands of distinct CDR3 sequences, around 21% seen once, with approximately 3.7% in the top ten. Study-wide results and limits: Investigators treated diversity estimates from one million T cells as underestimates.

This CDR3 comprises 15 residues. Trimming removed 4 bases at V and 0 bases at J, with 12 bases between. Germline V lookup: CDR1 MGHRA, CDR2 YSYEKL. The receptor was derived from a man between 65 and 80 years old in good health. The chain has TRBV4-1 and TRBJ1-2; D might be TRBD1 (5 bases). Sequencing used blood. In DNA, the CDR3 is TGCGCCAGCAGCCGACAACAGGAAGCTAACTATGGCTACACCTTC. Translated, it gives CASSRQQEANYGYTF.